This passage covers 2 T cell receptor beta chains from one sample sequenced in a study of blood T cell repertoires in COVID-19. Sequenced by immunoSEQ multiplex PCR; TCRdb stores in-frame clones only, minus some. The profile shows 130,000 or so clones, approximately 90% of them singletons. Sequences were obtained from peripheral blood. The receptors originated from a human donor in a cohort sampled during active COVID-19.

With respect to this clone: This sample also contains other DNA sequences that code for the same CDR3. The chain carries TRBV5-6 and TRBJ2-7; unclear D gene. V was trimmed by 0 bases and J by 3 bases, leaving 4 bases between them. The CDR3 has 12 residues. Germline-derived CDR1 and CDR2 are SGHDT and YYEEEE. In DNA, the CDR3 is TGTGCCAGCAGCTTGGGTCGCTACGAGCAGTACTTC. It translates to CASSLGRYEQYF. The whole variable domain, remainder taken from reference TRBV5-6 and TRBJ2-7, is DAGVTQSPTHLIKTRGQQVTLRCSPKSGHDTVSWYQQALGQGPQFIFQYYEEEERQRGNFPDRFSGHQFPNYSSELNVNALLLGDSALYLCASSLGRYEQYFGPGTRLTVT.

The rearrangement uses TRBV5-1 and TRBJ2-2; D is possibly TRBD2 (6 bases). The V gene lost 4 bases and the J gene lost 0 bases, with 13 bases spanning the gap. The CDR3 runs 16 residues. Germline CDR1 SGHRS, CDR2 YFSETQ. The CDR3 sequence is CASSPSVYANTGELFF. The CDR3 nucleotides are TGCGCCAGCAGCCCTAGCGTGTACGCGAACACCGGGGAGCTGTTTTTT.